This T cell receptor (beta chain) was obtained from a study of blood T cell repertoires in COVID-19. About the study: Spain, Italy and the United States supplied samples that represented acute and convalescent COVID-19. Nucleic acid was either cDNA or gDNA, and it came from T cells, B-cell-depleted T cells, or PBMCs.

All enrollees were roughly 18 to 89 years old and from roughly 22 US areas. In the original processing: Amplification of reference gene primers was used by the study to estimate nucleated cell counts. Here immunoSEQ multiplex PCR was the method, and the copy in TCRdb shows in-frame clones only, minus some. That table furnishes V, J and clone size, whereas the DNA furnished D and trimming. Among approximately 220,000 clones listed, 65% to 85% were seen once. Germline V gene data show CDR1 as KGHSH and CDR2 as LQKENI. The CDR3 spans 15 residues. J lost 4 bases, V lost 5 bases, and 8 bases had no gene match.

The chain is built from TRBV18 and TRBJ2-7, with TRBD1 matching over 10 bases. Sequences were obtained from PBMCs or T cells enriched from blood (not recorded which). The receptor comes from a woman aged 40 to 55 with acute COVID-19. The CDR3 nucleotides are TGTGCCAGCTCATCCCACGGACAGGGGGGGTACGAGCAGTACTTC. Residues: CASSSHGQGGYEQYF.